This TCR beta chain derives from a study of cytomegalovirus exposure and HLA in healthy donors. Study-level findings and limits: The number of N-insertions in an Asian-associated ancestry cluster was reportedly below the 666-donor mean in a later analysis. In the analysis, some V segments, TRBV6-2 and TRBV6-3 included, were excluded as indistinguishable. Productive rates of about 90% or about 30% were seen for most TCR beta V segments in an earlier analysis. Rarity characterized most TCR sequences, yet some public TCRs appeared in many donors.

Details on this clone: The antigen is unknown. An end of the junction does not agree with germline; a read error may underlie this.

13 Jbeta primers and 60 Vbeta primers were used for the PCR. The method was immunoSEQ multiplex PCR; TCRdb's version includes in-frame clones alone and lacks a portion of them. The profile shows 85,000 to 90,000 clones, roughly 84% of them singletons. CDR1 is SNHLY, CDR2 FYNNEI, per germline. This CDR3 comprises 15 residues. The sequenced sample was PBMCs. The sequence was collected from a man younger than 45 in good health and CMV-seronegative. The chain employs TRBV2 and TRBJ1-1; 9 bases are shared with TRBD1. In nucleotides, the CDR3 is TGTGCCAGCAGGGGCTCGGGACAGGGCGACACTGGAGCTTTCTTT. Its translation: CASRGSGQGDTGAFF.